Following are 5 T cell receptor beta chains from one sample sequenced in a study of cytomegalovirus exposure and HLA in healthy donors. The study ran its PCR with 60 Vbeta and 13 Jbeta primers. TCRdb's copy holds only in-frame clones and misses some; the assay was immunoSEQ multiplex PCR. The data hold about 140,000 clones, with 82% observed a single time. Sequences were obtained from PBMCs. These receptors originate from a middle-aged woman in good health and CMV-seronegative.

This clone came up a few times. This chain connects TRBV29-1 to TRBJ2-1; tentatively, D is TRBD2 (6 bases). The germline V gene encodes CDR1 SQVTM and CDR2 ANQGSEA. The V gene lost 6 bases and the J gene lost 0 bases, with 12 bases spanning the gap. The CDR3 is 14 residues long. The CDR3 region is CSVPRDSSYNEQFF. Here the CDR3 DNA reads TGCAGCGTCCCCCGGGACTCCTCCTACAATGAGCAGTTCTTC.

V is TRBV7-2 and J is TRBJ1-3; no firm D call. Germline V gives CDR1 SGHTA, CDR2 FQGNSA. The CDR3 extends over 16 amino acids. Trimming shortened V by 0 bases and J by 1 base, and 10 bases separated the two germline ends. CDR3 residues: CASSLAQEGSGNTIYF. The CDR3, as DNA: TGTGCCAGCAGCTTAGCGCAGGAGGGTTCTGGAAACACCATATATTTT. Drawing the rest from reference TRBV7-2 and TRBJ1-3, the complete variable domain is GAGVSQSPSNKVTEKGKDVELRCDPISGHTALYWYRQSLGQGLEFLIYFQGNSAPDKSGLPSDRFSAERTGGSVSTLTIQRTQQEDSAVYLCASSLAQEGSGNTIYFGEGSWLTVV.

Worth noting for this clone: Sequence at one end of the junction differs from germline and may be a read error. The V call is TRBV7-3, the J call TRBJ1-2, with D hard to call. The germline V gene has CDR1 SGHTA and CDR2 FQGTGA. This CDR3 comprises 15 residues. The CDR3 bases are TGTGCCAACAGCTTATCAGTCGCAGATAACTATGGCTACACCTTC. It translates to CANSLSVADNYGYTF.

The CDR3: CASSGQDRANEQFF. CDR3 coding DNA: TGTGCCAGCAGCGGACAGGACAGGGCGAATGAGCAGTTCTTC. This rearrangement joins TRBV7-2 to TRBJ2-1, with 8 bases that match TRBD1. Germline V gene data show CDR1 as SGHTA and CDR2 as FQGNSA. Trimming took 5 bases from V and 7 from J; bases not matched to a gene: 7. The CDR3 loop spans 14 amino acids.

The chain uses TRBV7-2 and TRBJ1-2; 9 positions agree with TRBD1. The CDR3 is 14 residues long. Unmatched junction bases numbered 8, after V lost 5 bases and J lost 7 bases. Germline CDR1 reads SGHTA; CDR2 reads FQGNSA. The CDR3 region is CASSPTTGGFGYTF. CDR3 sequence (DNA): TGTGCCAGCAGCCCAACGACAGGGGGGTTTGGCTACACCTTC.